This note documents a single T cell receptor (beta chain) sequence. These data come from a study of blood T cell repertoires in COVID-19. Study-level background: Sites across the United States, Italy and Spain contributed samples from acute and convalescent COVID-19. In each case, the material was cDNA or gDNA derived from T cells, B-cell-depleted T cells, or PBMCs.

Per the authors' pipeline: Amplified reference gene primers provided the basis for estimating nucleated cell counts. Assay used: immunoSEQ multiplex PCR; TCRdb lists only in-frame clones, some missing. For V, J and clone size, that table is used; D and trimming come from the DNA. The sample lists around 500,000 clones, 70% to 90% occurring once. CDR1 is SGHTS and CDR2 is YDEGEE in the germline V gene. The CDR3 contains 13 residues. Between the trimmed V and J ends, which lost 1 base and 4 bases, there was a span of 6 bases. The chain employs TRBV5-8 and TRBJ1-5; D not resolved. The sample consisted of peripheral blood. The TCR sequence derives from a human donor in a cohort sampled during active COVID-19. The chain's CDR3 is CASSLSDNQPQHF. The CDR3 DNA follows: TGTGCCAGCAGCTTGTCAGATAATCAGCCCCAGCATTTT.